This TCR beta chain was profiled in a study of blood T cell repertoires in COVID-19. Study as a whole: Acute and convalescent COVID-19 specimens originated in the United States, Italy and Spain.

This clone was recorded a few times. The method was immunoSEQ multiplex PCR; TCRdb's version includes in-frame clones alone and lacks a portion of them. The sample yields around 100,000 clones, roughly 84% seen once. Germline V gives CDR1 LNHDA, CDR2 SQIVND (reference sequence). CDR3 length equals 13 residues. The V and J ends lost 8 bases and 6 bases, in that order; junction bases with no gene match: 6. Sequenced sample: peripheral blood. J is TRBJ1-5 and V is TRBV19, with TRBD1 matching over 8 bases. The clonotype was recovered from a man in his 60s with acute or convalescent COVID-19. In DNA form, the CDR3 reads TGTGCCAGTGCCGGACAGGGAAGTCAGCCCCAGCATTTT. This codes for CASAGQGSQPQHF.